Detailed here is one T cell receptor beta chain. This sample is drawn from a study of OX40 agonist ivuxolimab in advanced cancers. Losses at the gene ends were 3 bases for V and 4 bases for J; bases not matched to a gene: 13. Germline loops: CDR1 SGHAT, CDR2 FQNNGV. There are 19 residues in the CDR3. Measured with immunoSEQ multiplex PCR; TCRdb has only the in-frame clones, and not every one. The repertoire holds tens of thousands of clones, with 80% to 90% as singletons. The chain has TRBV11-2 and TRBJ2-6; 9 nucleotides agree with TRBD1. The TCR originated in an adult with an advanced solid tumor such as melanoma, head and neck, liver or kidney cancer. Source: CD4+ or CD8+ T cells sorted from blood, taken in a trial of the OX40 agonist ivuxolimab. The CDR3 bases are TGTGCCAGCAGCTTCCCCAAGGACAGGGGAGGGCTCGGGGCCAACGTCCTGACTTTC. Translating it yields CASSFPKDRGGLGANVLTF.